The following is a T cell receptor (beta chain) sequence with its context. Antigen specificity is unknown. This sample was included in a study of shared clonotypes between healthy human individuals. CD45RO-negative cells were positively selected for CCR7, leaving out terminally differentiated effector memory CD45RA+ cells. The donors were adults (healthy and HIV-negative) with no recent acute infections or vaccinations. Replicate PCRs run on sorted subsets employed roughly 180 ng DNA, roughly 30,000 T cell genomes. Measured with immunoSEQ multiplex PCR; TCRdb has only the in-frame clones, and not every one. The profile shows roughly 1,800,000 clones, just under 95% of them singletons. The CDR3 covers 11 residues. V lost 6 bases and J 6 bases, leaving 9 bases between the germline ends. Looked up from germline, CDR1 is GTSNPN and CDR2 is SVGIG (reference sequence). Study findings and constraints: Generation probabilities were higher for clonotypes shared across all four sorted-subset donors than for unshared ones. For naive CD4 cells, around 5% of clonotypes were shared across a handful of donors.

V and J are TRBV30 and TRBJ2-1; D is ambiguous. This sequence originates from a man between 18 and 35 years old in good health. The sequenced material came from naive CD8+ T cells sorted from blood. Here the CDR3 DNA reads TGTGCCTGTCCGGACCCCAATGAGCAGTTCTTC. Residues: CACPDPNEQFF.